Presented here are 2 T cell receptor beta chains from one specimen sequenced in a study of T cell repertoires in cytomegalovirus infection. TCRdb re-called the reads through MiXCR, storing one row per CDR3 protein. The repertoire includes around 58,000 distinct CDR3 sequences, around 20% of them detected once, and roughly 73% sits in the top ten. These TCRs are of unknown antigen specificity. The sample here was CD8+ T cells from cultured PBMCs, taken from culture after CMV antigen stimulation. The receptors were gathered from a human donor in good health (CMV status not recorded). Some clones in this sample may be carry-over from other donors' samples.

This clonotype has a count of ten or more. The CDR3 DNA follows: TGTGCCAGCAGTTACCAACATTCGAACTATGGCTACACCTTC. Protein: CASSYQHSNYGYTF. V and J are TRBV6-2 or TRBV6-3 and TRBJ1-2; D gene ambiguous. The CDR3 loop spans 14 amino acids. The V gene's germline CDR1 is MNHEY and CDR2 SVGEGT. V lost 2 bases, J lost 2 bases, and 9 bases lay in between.

This clonotype was picked up a small number of times. The V gene is TRBV12-3 or TRBV12-4, the J gene TRBJ1-5; D is unclear. The length of the CDR3 is 14 residues. The V and J ends lost 0 bases and 7 bases respectively, with 10 bases between them. The CDR3 nucleotides are TGTGCCAGCAGTTTAGCCGAAGGGAAACAGCCCCAGCATTTT. Amino acid sequence: CASSLAEGKQPQHF.